The present T cell receptor beta chain was sequenced within a study of blood T cell repertoires in COVID-19 (dated by TCRdb to 2019 to 2021). For context, the study as a whole: Collaborator samples came from the United States, Italy and Spain and covered acute and convalescent phases of COVID-19. Deeply sampled blood TCRbeta repertoires from subjects exposed to, actively infected with, or recovered from COVID-19 were included in the dataset. The prospective study material was composed of cDNA or gDNA derived from T cells, B-cell-depleted T cells, or PBMCs. A de-identified subject ID, COVID-19 status, age in years and sex were almost always included in the sample metadata. A freely available public database, intended as a resource for researchers studying the immune response to SARS-CoV-2, is where the repertoires were released. HLA class I and class II types, where available, came from metadata supplied by the sample provider rather than from assay-based typing. The samples were drawn from two sources: the first 160 participants of the ongoing ImmuneRACE study, and approximately 1,300 subjects contributed by 6 global collaborators.

Participants in the prospective study were aged about 18 to 90 years, lived in some 24 United States geographic areas, and enrolled through a virtual design. In the prospective study, participants were assigned to cohorts based on the clinical history participants reported in a screening survey and a study questionnaire. Recovered participants in ImmuneRACE Cohort 3 were defined by two consecutive negative NP/OP PCR tests, clearance by a healthcare professional, or resolution of symptoms. Each participant in the prospective study had whole blood, serum and a nasopharyngeal or oropharyngeal swab collected by mobile phlebotomists. Over a roughly 2-month period, participants in the prospective study had the option of providing additional blood draws and questionnaires. Before DNA extraction, blood samples from the prospective study were shipped at room temperature or frozen. Paper-wide results and their limitations: The amount of clinical and demographic metadata varied by source and participant and was provided uncurated.

The CDR3 starts with the cysteine, ends with the phenylalanine, and has 12 residues. The only DNA kept is the CDR3, 36 bases in frame from the first base. Trimming removed 6 bases from V and 8 bases from J, leaving 13 bases between the germline ends. TCRbeta CDR3 regions were amplified from genomic DNA by means of the immunoSEQ Assay, a bias-controlled multiplex PCR. The authors' analysis ran thus. The number of nucleated cells in each sample was estimated by amplification of reference gene primers within the assay. To quantify the absolute abundance of each unique TCRbeta CDR3 rearrangement, sequence reads were collapsed and filtered. For each sample, productive Simpson clonality was calculated as the square root of Simpson's diversity index over productive rearrangements. The table was pulled from immuneACCESS by TCRdb, which kept in-frame rearrangements only. Such tables lose some clones; where checked, under half of the loss comes from unresolved V genes, and the rest has no known cause. From that table come the V and J calls and clone size; the DNA was used to work out D and trimming. For this sample the table gives more than 250,000 clones, of which approximately 83% were detected only once. The ten largest clones represent roughly 2% of the sample.

A remark on this clone: The specificity of this receptor is unknown. The sample holds no much larger clone one base away, and base qualities are not on file.

The sequenced sample consisted of PBMCs or T cells enriched from blood (not recorded which). The sequence is built from TRBV12-3 or TRBV12-4 and TRBJ1-1, with no reliable assignment of the D segment. The origin of this receptor is a man in his thirties or forties who had recovered from COVID-19. The CDR3 in this case is CASSSFGIEAFF. The bases read TGTGCCAGCAGCTCTTTCGGGATAGAAGCTTTCTTT.